This entry lists 12 T cell receptor beta chains sequenced from one sample in a study of follicular helper T cells after annual influenza vaccination. Measured with immunoSEQ multiplex PCR; TCRdb has only the in-frame clones, and not every one. The sample consists of 27,000 or so clones, roughly 80% of them appearing once. The time point here: 2014-2015 season, pre-vaccination. This specimen consisted of CXCR5+ CD38- circulating T follicular helper cells from blood, obtained on the day of influenza vaccination. The subset is: circulating Tfh, non-naive CD4+CXCR5+PD-1+ (ICOS+CD38+ or ICOS-CD38-). The receptor set was obtained from an adult who received the influenza vaccine.

This chain uses TRBV11-2 with TRBJ2-2, with 9 bases identical to TRBD1. Germline trimming cut 1 base from V and 1 base from J; bases unmatched to any gene: 4. The CDR3 loop spans 17 amino acids. Germline V gene data show CDR1 as SGHAT and CDR2 as FQNNGV. DNA of the CDR3: TGTGCCAGCAGCTTAGGGACAGGGGCGGGGAACACCGGGGAGCTGTTTTTT. Its translation: CASSLGTGAGNTGELFF.

V gene TRBV4-1 combines with J gene TRBJ1-3, with a weak D call TRBD1 (6 bases). The CDR3 consists of 16 residues. V was cut by 2 bases and J by 4 bases, with 15 bases left in between. The germline V gene has CDR1 MGHRA and CDR2 YSYEKL. The CDR3 region has the DNA TGCGCCAGCAGCCAACCCCCCAAGACAGGAGGAAACACCATATATTTT. As protein: CASSQPPKTGGNTIYF.

With respect to this clone: This same CDR3 is encoded by further DNA sequences in the sample. The chain is built from TRBV2 and TRBJ1-5; tentative D call: TRBD1 (5 bases). The CDR3 spans 13 residues. Germline V gene sequence: CDR1 SNHLY, CDR2 FYNNEI. Trimming stripped 1 base from V and 7 bases from J, with 8 bases between. CDR3 coding DNA: TGTGCCAGCAGTGAAGTCAGGGAACAGCCCCAGCATTTT. Translating gives CASSEVREQPQHF.

The CDR3 protein is CASSSLGSHEQYF. The CDR3 coding sequence is TGTGCCAGCAGCTCCCTAGGAAGCCACGAGCAGTACTTC. This chain joins TRBV7-9 and TRBJ2-7; D is unresolved. The CDR3 runs to 13 residues. The V gene lost 4 bases and the J gene lost 5 bases, with 12 bases spanning the gap. CDR1 SEHNR and CDR2 FQNEAQ come from the germline V gene (reference sequence).

Judged by abundance, this clone is medium-sized. The rearrangement links TRBV28 to TRBJ2-7, with TRBD2 as a possible D gene (6 bases). Germline CDR1 is MDHEN and CDR2 is SYDVKM. V lost 6 bases and J 3 bases, leaving 18 bases between the germline ends. The CDR3 extends over 15 amino acids. The CDR3 nucleotides are TGTGCCAGCAGCAACGGCGGGGCGAAAGGCTACGAGCAGTACTTC. It specifies CASSNGGAKGYEQYF.

CDR3 DNA sequence: TGTGCCAGCAGCTTAGGGGGGAGGAGGAAGCGGGGGAACTACGAGCAGTACTTC. Protein product: CASSLGGRRKRGNYEQYF. J is TRBJ2-5 and V is TRBV13; 8 bases fit TRBD2. With the DNA end fitting TRBJ2-7 better, the J assignment may be wrong. This CDR3 has 18 residues. The V gene's germline CDR1 is PRHDT and CDR2 FYEKMQ (reference sequence).

The chain uses TRBV29-1 and TRBJ2-7, with a weak D call TRBD2 (5 bases). The V end was cut by 3 bases, the J end by 0 bases, with 9 bases between. Germline lookup yields CDR1 SQVTM and CDR2 ANQGSEA. The CDR3 contains 13 residues. The CDR3 DNA reads as TGCAGCGTTGAGCGGGCTAGCTCCTACGAGCAGTACTTC. This codes for CSVERASSYEQYF.

This chain joins TRBV7-2 and TRBJ2-1; 8 nucleotides match TRBD1. The V gene end was trimmed by 2 bases and the J gene end by 3 bases; junction bases not matched to a gene: 6. The CDR3 has 16 residues. From germline, CDR1 is SGHTA and CDR2 FQGNSA. The CDR3 DNA is TGTGCCAGCAGCTTAACCGACAGGGGAGGCTACAATGAGCAGTTCTTC. Encoded protein: CASSLTDRGGYNEQFF. The complete variable domain, with remaining parts taken from reference TRBV7-2 and TRBJ2-1, reads GAGVSQSPSNKVTEKGKDVELRCDPISGHTALYWYRQSLGQGLEFLIYFQGNSAPDKSGLPSDRFSAERTGGSVSTLTIQRTQQEDSAVYLCASSLTDRGGYNEQFFGPGTRLTVL.

This chain connects TRBV2 to TRBJ1-4; D is unresolved. Trimming pared 6 bases from V and 6 bases from J, leaving 11 bases between. This CDR3 spans 13 amino acids. Germline CDR1 and CDR2: SNHLY and FYNNEI. This chain's CDR3 is CASRTETYEKLFF. The CDR3 DNA follows: TGTGCCAGCAGGACGGAGACCTATGAAAAACTGTTTTTT.

The J gene is TRBJ2-2, the V gene TRBV27; D gene unclear. Trimming cost V 3 bases and J 8 bases, with 7 bases left between them. The CDR3 totals 12 residues. CDR1 and CDR2 (germline): MNHEY, SMNVEV (reference sequence). This CDR3 is CASSLSWGELFF. The CDR3 DNA reads as TGTGCCAGCAGTTTGAGTTGGGGGGAGCTGTTTTTT.

V gene TRBV28 combines with J gene TRBJ1-2, with D perhaps TRBD1 (6 bases). This CDR3 has 15 residues. Trimming cost V 6 bases and J 2 bases, with 16 bases left between them. Germline CDR1 is MDHEN and CDR2 is SYDVKM. The CDR3 loop is CASRTPIGGNYGYTF. In DNA, the CDR3 is TGTGCCAGCAGAACCCCAATAGGGGGAAACTATGGCTACACCTTC.

The CDR3 region is CASSGSGGAGELFF. DNA of the CDR3: TGTGCCAGCAGTGGCTCCGGAGGTGCCGGGGAGCTGTTTTTT. This chain uses TRBV6-1 with TRBJ2-2; the D gene is possibly TRBD2 (5 bases). CDR1 is MNHNS, CDR2 SASEGT, per germline. The CDR3 is 14 amino acids. With 4 bases removed from V and 6 bases from J, the gap between germline ends came to 12 bases.